This is a list of T cell receptor beta chains from one sample in a study of sequential checkpoint blockade in melanoma. Sequencing used immunoSEQ multiplex PCR; TCRdb keeps in-frame clones, though not all of them. The data show 15,000 to 20,000 clones, with around 92% seen just once and about 22% held by the top ten. The material sequenced was CD8+ T cells sorted from blood (inferred from file names), taken from a patient given nivolumab and ipilimumab in sequence. These receptors all come from a human donor with melanoma. Each CDR3 is given with its conserved first and last residue. The D gene is left open where the match is weak. Only part of the rows carry a size: once, few, many, or a class if the clone is expanded.

cdr3_nt cdr3_aa d_call j_call clone_size v_call
TGTGCCAGCAGCTTGGGACAGGGGGCTGCCACTGAAGCTTTCTTT CASSLGQGAATEAFF TRBD1 TRBJ1-1 - TRBV5-4
TGTGCCAGCAGTTTAGGGGACAGCTATGGCTACACCTTC CASSLGDSYGYTF TRBD1 TRBJ1-2 - TRBV28
TGTGCCACCAGCCTGGACAGGGGGTACGAGCAGTACTTC CATSLDRGYEQYF TRBD1 TRBJ2-7 - TRBV15
TGTGCCAGCACCAATCCGGGGGACTATGAGGCAAGAGGCTACACCTTC CASTNPGDYEARGYTF - TRBJ1-2 - TRBV7-9
TGTGCCAGCAGTGAGGGTGGGACGATTGGGGGGTATGGCTACACCTTC CASSEGGTIGGYGYTF - TRBJ1-2 once TRBV6-1
TGTGCCAGCAGCTTACCGCGGGCTAGCGGGCCCCCGACGCAGTTCTTC CASSLPRASGPPTQFF TRBD2 TRBJ2-1 few TRBV7-9
TGTGCCAGCAGTTTCGGACAGGGTAACCAGCCCCAGCATTTT CASSFGQGNQPQHF TRBD1 TRBJ1-5 - TRBV27
TGTGCCAGCTGGGGCCTGACAGGCCCCTATGGCTACACCTTC CASWGLTGPYGYTF - TRBJ1-2 - TRBV27
TGTGCCAGCAGCTTGACAGTAAATGGAAACACCATATATTTT CASSLTVNGNTIYF - TRBJ1-3 - TRBV5-6
TGCGCCAGCAGCCAAGAGGAAACAGACAAACTGTTTTTT CASSQEETDKLFF - TRBJ1-4 - TRBV4-1
TGTGCCAGCAGTGGAGACCGGGACAGGGTATTGGGCTACACCTTC CASSGDRDRVLGYTF TRBD1 TRBJ1-2 once TRBV6-6
TGTGCCAGCAGCTTAAACCGACAGGGGGCCTTTGGCTACACCTTC CASSLNRQGAFGYTF TRBD1 TRBJ1-2 - TRBV7-8
TGTGCCAGCAGCTTCGGCGGGATGAACACTGAAGCTTTCTTT CASSFGGMNTEAFF - TRBJ1-1 - TRBV5-4
TGTGCCAGCAGCCCCGCGGAGGGGGCCGCCTACGAGCAGTACTTC CASSPAEGAAYEQYF - TRBJ2-7 - TRBV7-9
TGTGCCAGCAGTTCCGGGAACACTGAAGCTTTCTTT CASSSGNTEAFF - TRBJ1-1 - TRBV27
TGCAGTGCTGGCGATACGCAGTATTTT CSAGDTQYF - TRBJ2-3 - TRBV20-1
TGTGCCAGCAGCCCTTTCGGGAACGAGCAGTACTTC CASSPFGNEQYF - TRBJ2-7 - TRBV7-9
TGTGCCAGCAGTTTCTTTACCCGGCCCCCCCCCAGGCGCGAGCAGTACTTC CASSFFTRPPPRREQYF - TRBJ2-7 - TRBV28
TGTGCCAGCAGCGGACTTGGACAGGGGGCGCAGGCTAACTATGGCTACACCTTC CASSGLGQGAQANYGYTF TRBD1 TRBJ1-2 - TRBV9
TGTGCCAGCAGCTTAGATGGGGCAGGGACAGACATCTATGGCTACACCTTC CASSLDGAGTDIYGYTF TRBD1 TRBJ1-2 - TRBV7-2
TGTGCCAGCAGTTACTCGAAGGCAGGGGTCTGGAACGAGCAGTACTTC CASSYSKAGVWNEQYF - TRBJ2-7 - TRBV6-5
TGTGCCAGCAGCCACCCTACCCTAGATGAGCGGTTCTTC CASSHPTLDERFF - TRBJ2-1 - TRBV7-9
TGTGCCAGCAGTATACAGTCTACCTACGAGCAGTACTTC CASSIQSTYEQYF - TRBJ2-7 - TRBV28
TGTGCCAGCAGCAGTTCATTTGGGCTAGCCGGGTACGAGCAGTACTTC CASSSSFGLAGYEQYF - TRBJ2-7 - TRBV9
TGTGCCAGCAGCTTAGCCAGCGAACAAGAGACCCAGTACTTC CASSLASEQETQYF - TRBJ2-5 - TRBV11-2
TGTGCCAGCAGTCAACAGGGATTGAACACTGAAGCTTTCTTT CASSQQGLNTEAFF - TRBJ1-1 - TRBV27
TGCGCCAGCAGCCACCCCCCAGGGGGTGTCCGGAATGAGCAGTTCTTC CASSHPPGGVRNEQFF TRBD1 TRBJ2-1 - TRBV4-1
TGTGCCAGCAGCGACCGGGACACAATGAACACTGAAGCTTTCTTT CASSDRDTMNTEAFF - TRBJ1-1 once TRBV7-9
TGTGCCAGCAGCGTAGACTTCTCTGGAAACACCATATATTTT CASSVDFSGNTIYF - TRBJ1-3 - TRBV9
TGTGCCAGCAGATCCCGGGGGGGATATAATTCACCCCTCCACTTT CASRSRGGYNSPLHF - TRBJ1-6 few TRBV13
TGCGCCAGGGAACCGTTTGCGATGGGGCGCAATCAGCCCCAGCATTTT CAREPFAMGRNQPQHF - TRBJ1-5 - TRBV10-2